The 26 T cell receptor beta chains in this list originate from one sample, sequenced in a study of blood T cell repertoires in COVID-19. Profiling relied on immunoSEQ multiplex PCR, and the TCRdb table lists in-frame clones only, not all of them. The sample has approximately 98,000 clones, approximately 83% seen once. The specimen was peripheral blood. The receptors come from a woman in her seventies with acute or convalescent COVID-19.

This clone came up once. The rearrangement links TRBV5-1 to TRBJ1-1, with D perhaps TRBD1 (5 bases). Germline CDR1 reads SGHRS; CDR2 reads YFSETQ. This CDR3 contains 14 residues. Trimming removed 1 base at V and 1 base at J, with 8 bases between. DNA of the CDR3: TGCGCCAGCAGCTTGACGACAGCGAACACTGAAGCTTTCTTT. Translated, it gives CASSLTTANTEAFF.

The chain employs TRBV7-2 and TRBJ2-3; D is perhaps TRBD1 (5 bases). V lost 1 base, J lost 2 bases, and 16 bases lay in between. The CDR3 is 17 amino acids. Germline V lookup: CDR1 SGHTA, CDR2 FQGNSA. The CDR3 DNA follows: TGTGCCAGCAGCTTAGGTTTTGGGGCAGCTAACACAGATACGCAGTATTTT. Protein product: CASSLGFGAANTDTQYF.

The rearrangement joins TRBV6-5 to TRBJ1-2; a weak D match, TRBD1 (6 bases). The CDR3 is made up of 12 amino acids. Trimming removed 7 bases at V and 8 bases at J, with 14 bases between. Per germline, CDR1 MNHEY and CDR2 SVGAGI. In DNA, the CDR3 is TGTGCCAGCACTCTAGACAGGATCGGCTACACCTTC. Protein: CASTLDRIGYTF.

The rearrangement uses TRBV29-1 and TRBJ2-5; TRBD2 matches 8 bases. There are 14 residues in the CDR3. Germline assignment: CDR1 SQVTM and CDR2 ANQGSEA. The V and J ends lost 7 bases and 2 bases, in that order; junction bases with no gene match: 9. The CDR3 DNA reads as TGCAGCGCAGATCTCGGGGGGGGTCAAGAGACCCAGTACTTC. Translation: CSADLGGGQETQYF.

The rearrangement uses TRBV5-1 and TRBJ1-4; D possibly corresponds to TRBD1 (6 bases). The germline CDR1 and CDR2 sequences are SGHRS and YFSETQ. The V and J ends lost 0 bases and 8 bases respectively, with 11 bases between them. This CDR3 contains 14 residues. The DNA of the CDR3 is TGCGCCAGCAGCTTGGGACAGGTTGGCGAAAAACTGTTTTTT. Amino acid sequence: CASSLGQVGEKLFF.

J is TRBJ2-5 and V is TRBV7-8; 9 bases agree with TRBD1. This CDR3 region has 13 residues. The J segment lost 5 bases and the V segment lost 5 bases, leaving 3 bases of the junction unmatched. CDR1 SGHVS and CDR2 FQNEAQ come from the germline V gene. The CDR3 here is CASSRDRGETQYF. CDR3 nucleotides: TGTGCCAGCAGCAGAGACAGGGGGGAGACCCAGTACTTC. Together with reference TRBV7-8 and TRBJ2-5, the CDR3 gives the full variable domain: GAGVSQSPRYKVAKRGQDVALRCDPISGHVSLFWYQQALGQGPEFLTYFQNEAQLDKSGLPSDRFFAERPEGSVSTLKIQRTQQEDSAVYLCASSRDRGETQYFGPGTRLLVL.

This sequence joins TRBV6-1 and TRBJ2-3, with a weak D call TRBD2 (6 bases). The CDR3 sequence is 17 residues long. V lost 1 base and J lost 6, with 20 bases in between. The germline V gene encodes CDR1 MNHNS and CDR2 SASEGT. In nucleotides, the CDR3 is TGTGCCAGCAGTGAAGACCAGCTAGCGCTTGCCCGGGATACGCAGTATTTT. Encoded protein: CASSEDQLALARDTQYF.

This rearrangement joins TRBV19 to TRBJ2-7; 13 nucleotides agree with TRBD2. In germline, CDR1 is LNHDA, CDR2 SQIVND (reference sequence). With V trimmed by 1 base and J by 5 bases, 8 bases remained unmatched. The CDR3 has 17 residues. DNA of the CDR3: TGTGCCAGTAGTATAGGCCAAGGACTAGCGGGAGTCCACGAGCAGTACTTC. This translates into CASSIGQGLAGVHEQYF.

V and J are TRBV9 and TRBJ2-1, with TRBD2 identical over 7 bases. V lost 0 bases and J lost 4; bases outside the gene matches: 4. The CDR3 has 15 residues. From germline, CDR1 is SGDLS and CDR2 YYNGEE. The CDR3 loop reads CASSVGGGIYNEQFF. CDR3 in DNA: TGTGCCAGCAGCGTAGGCGGGGGAATATACAATGAGCAGTTCTTC.

The chain recombines TRBV6-2 or TRBV6-3 with TRBJ1-5; no firm D call. V was pared by 2 bases and J by 6 bases, with 17 bases between. Germline V gene sequence: CDR1 MNHEY, CDR2 SVGEGT. The CDR3 loop spans 16 amino acids. CDR3 sequence reads: CASSYVGSLTSQPQHF. Here the CDR3 DNA reads TGTGCCAGCAGTTACGTGGGGAGTTTGACGTCTCAGCCCCAGCATTTT.

The chain recombines TRBV5-5 with TRBJ2-5; 7 nucleotides line up with TRBD1. Germline CDR1 reads SGHKS; CDR2 reads YYEKEE (reference sequence). CDR3 length equals 15 residues. V lost 0 bases to trimming and J lost 7 bases; unmatched junction nucleotides: 9. The CDR3 loop reads CASSLDGTARPTQYF. As DNA, the CDR3 is TGTGCCAGCAGCTTGGATGGGACAGCGAGACCGACCCAGTACTTC.

The chain employs TRBV6-6 and TRBJ2-2; 10 bases line up with TRBD1. The germline V gene encodes CDR1 MNHNY and CDR2 SVGAGI (reference sequence). CDR3 length equals 16 residues. Losses at the gene ends were 2 bases for V and 6 bases for J; bases not matched to a gene: 6. CDR3: CASSYRTGGSSGELFF. The CDR3 DNA follows: TGTGCCAGCAGTTACAGGACAGGGGGAAGCTCCGGGGAGCTGTTTTTT.

V gene TRBV2 combines with J gene TRBJ2-7, with 8 bases aligning to TRBD1. CDR1 is SNHLY and CDR2 is FYNNEI in the germline V gene. The trim removed 5 bases at V and 7 bases at J, leaving 13 bases unmatched. The CDR3 loop spans 15 amino acids. The DNA for the CDR3 is TGTGCCAGCAGTTCAGACAGGGGTAGGTCGAGGGAGCAGTACTTC. This codes for CASSSDRGRSREQYF.

V and J are TRBV29-1 and TRBJ1-4; no definite D call. Between the trimmed V and J ends, which lost 3 bases and 17 bases, there was a span of 16 bases. CDR3 length: 11 residues. CDR1 is SQVTM and CDR2 is ANQGSEA in the germline V gene. The CDR3 sequence: CSVESARTRFF. The CDR3 DNA reads TGCAGCGTTGAGAGTGCCCGTACGCGCTTTTTT. The variable domain in full, completed from reference TRBV29-1 and TRBJ1-4, reads SAVISQKPSRDICQRGTSLTIQCQVDSQVTMMFWYRQQPGQSLTLIATANQGSEATYESGFVIDKFPISRPNLTFSTLTVSNMSPEDSSIYLCSVESARTRFFGSGTQLSVL.

V usage is TRBV28 and J usage is TRBJ2-5, with 7 bases lining up with TRBD1. Germline values: CDR1 MDHEN, CDR2 SYDVKM. After removal of 4 bases from V and 7 bases from J, the junction contained 3 bases not matched to a gene. The CDR3 runs to 12 residues. Here the CDR3 DNA reads TGTGCCAGCAGTTCCAGGGGGTGGACCCAGTACTTC. This translates into CASSSRGWTQYF.

The J gene is TRBJ1-6, the V gene TRBV9; D is uncertain. Trimming left V 0 bases short and J 2 bases short, with 3 bases between. The CDR3 is made up of 14 amino acids. Germline values: CDR1 SGDLS, CDR2 YYNGEE. For the CDR3, the DNA is TGTGCCAGCAGCGTAGACACCTATAATTCACCCCTCCACTTT. Its protein is CASSVDTYNSPLHF.

As DNA, the CDR3 is TGTGCCAGCAGCTTAGGGGGACAGGGCGGCCACGAGCAGTACTTC. This codes for CASSLGGQGGHEQYF. The chain couples TRBV7-9 to TRBJ2-7; the match to TRBD1 covers 9 bases. The germline V gene encodes CDR1 SEHNR and CDR2 FQNEAQ (reference sequence). The V segment lost 1 base and the J segment 5 bases; nucleotides outside the gene matches: 6. The CDR3 runs 15 residues.

This sequence joins TRBV7-2 and TRBJ2-2; 11 nucleotides match TRBD2. The CDR3 totals 17 residues. Germline assignment: CDR1 SGHTA and CDR2 FQGNSA. After removal of 4 bases from V and 4 bases from J, the junction contained 8 bases not matched to a gene. The DNA of the CDR3 is TGTGCCAGCAGCTCCTTTGGTAGCGGGGGGGTCACCGGGGAGCTGTTTTTT. It is translated as CASSSFGSGGVTGELFF.

This clone was detected a few times. The J gene is TRBJ2-3, the V gene TRBV2, with TRBD2 matching 8 bases. The CDR3 consists of 14 residues. Trimming took 6 bases from V and 6 from J; bases not matched to a gene: 8. Germline CDR1 and CDR2: SNHLY and FYNNEI. The CDR3 DNA reads TGTGCCAGCAGGGGGAGCGGGGGCGGGGATACGCAGTATTTT. This translates into CASRGSGGGDTQYF.

The J gene is TRBJ1-4, the V gene TRBV2; 7 nucleotides agree with TRBD1. From germline, CDR1 is SNHLY and CDR2 FYNNEI. The CDR3 loop spans 15 amino acids. V gave up 4 bases and J gave up 5 bases; unmatched junction bases: 7. The CDR3 nucleotides read TGTGCCAGCAGTGGACAGGGTATATTAAATGAAAAACTGTTTTTT. This encodes CASSGQGILNEKLFF.

The chain joins TRBV15 to TRBJ2-3, with TRBD2 matching 9 bases. With 1 base clipped from V and 11 bases from J, the junction kept 1 base outside the gene matches. Germline lookup yields CDR1 LNHNV and CDR2 YYDKDF (reference sequence). This CDR3 spans 12 amino acids. For the CDR3, the DNA is TGTGCCACCAGCAGAGCTAGCGGGAAGCAGTATTTT. This encodes CATSRASGKQYF.

The chain is built from TRBV28 and TRBJ1-3; D might be TRBD1 (5 bases). Trimming pared 4 bases from V and 2 bases from J, leaving 15 bases between. The length of the CDR3 is 16 residues. Germline values: CDR1 MDHEN, CDR2 SYDVKM. The chain's CDR3 is CASSSPGVRTGNTIYF. Here the CDR3 DNA reads TGTGCCAGCAGTTCCCCGGGGGTCCGGACTGGAAACACCATATATTTT. Drawing the rest from reference TRBV28 and TRBJ1-3, the complete variable domain is DVKVTQSSRYLVKRTGEKVFLECVQDMDHENMFWYRQDPGLGLRLIYFSYDVKMKEKGDIPEGYSVSREKKERFSLILESASTNQTSMYLCASSSPGVRTGNTIYFGEGSWLTVV.

The V call is TRBV6-1, the J call TRBJ1-2, with a possible D match to TRBD1 (6 bases). CDR3 size: 15 residues. In germline, CDR1 is MNHNS, CDR2 SASEGT. The germline V and J ends were trimmed by 2 bases and 4 bases, with 14 bases remaining between them. This CDR3 is CASSERTELGYGYTF. The CDR3 DNA is TGTGCCAGCAGTGAAAGGACAGAGCTAGGCTATGGCTACACCTTC.

This clone appeared many times. This chain connects TRBV2 to TRBJ2-1, with a possible D match to TRBD2 (6 bases). V was pared by 4 bases and J by 6 bases, with 13 bases between. Germline-derived CDR1 and CDR2 are SNHLY and FYNNEI. The CDR3 spans 14 residues. Here the CDR3 DNA reads TGTGCCAGCAGTGGAGGTGGGGGGTTCAATGAGCAGTTCTTC. This encodes CASSGGGGFNEQFF. The full variable domain, with the rest looked up from reference TRBV2 and TRBJ2-1, is EPEVTQTPSHQVTQMGQEVILRCVPISNHLYFYWYRQILGQKVEFLVSFYNNEISEKSEIFDDQFSVERPDGSNFTLKIRSTKLEDSAMYFCASSGGGGFNEQFFGPGTRLTVL.

V is TRBV11-3 and J is TRBJ1-5, with 8 bases that match TRBD1. Germline lookup yields CDR1 SGHNT and CDR2 YENEEA. Losses at the gene ends were 6 bases for V and 5 bases for J; bases not matched to a gene: 9. This CDR3 is built from 15 residues. The CDR3 protein is CASRNHRGSDQPQHF. The CDR3 region has the DNA TGTGCCAGCAGAAACCACAGGGGGAGCGATCAGCCCCAGCATTTT.

CDR3 loop: CASSQASSGSRNTGELFF. In DNA, the CDR3 is TGTGCCAGCAGCCAAGCGTCCAGCGGGAGTAGGAACACCGGGGAGCTGTTTTTT. The V gene is TRBV4-2, the J gene TRBJ2-2; 8 bases agree with TRBD2. This CDR3 region has 18 residues. Per germline, CDR1 LGHNA and CDR2 YNFKEQ. V dropped 1 base and J dropped 1; count of bases not matched to a gene: 8.